The 9 T cell receptor beta chains below all came from one sample that was sequenced in a study of blood T cell repertoires in COVID-19 (dated by TCRdb to the early 2020s). Library method: the immunoSEQ multiplex PCR assay. Sourced from immuneACCESS, this table was stored by TCRdb with only in-frame sequences that have V and J called. A share of the clones is absent; for the studies checked, an unresolved V gene accounts for under half, and the remainder has no known explanation. For this sample the table gives about 70,000 clones, of which about 87% were detected only once. 2% to 2.5% of the sample belongs to the ten largest clones. Sequenced: peripheral blood. The receptor set was obtained from a human donor in a cohort sampled during active COVID-19.

The chain carries TRBV3-1 (or the pseudogene TRBV3-2) and TRBJ2-3, with 10 bases that match TRBD2. From germline, CDR1 is LGHDT and CDR2 YNNKEL (reference sequence). This CDR3 region has 17 residues. V gave up 3 bases and J gave up 5 bases; unmatched junction bases: 11. Written as DNA, the CDR3 is TGTGCCAGCAGCCAGGGGAGCGGGGGGGGTTCGGGAGATACGCAGTATTTT. Translation gives CASSQGSGGGSGDTQYF.

The chain recombines TRBV24-1 with TRBJ2-1, with D perhaps TRBD1 (6 bases). The V end lost 2 bases, the J end lost 2 bases, and 12 bases lay between the germline ends. The V gene's germline CDR1 is KGHDR and CDR2 SFDVKD. This CDR3 region has 16 residues. CDR3 DNA: TGTGCCACCAGTGATTCCTACAGGGCAGCCTACAATGAGCAGTTCTTC. It yields the protein CATSDSYRAAYNEQFF.

V and J are TRBV7-2 and TRBJ2-3; a weak D match, TRBD2 (5 bases). Germline V gene lookup returns CDR1 SGHTA and CDR2 FQGNSA. Trimming pared 5 bases from V and 2 bases from J, leaving 11 bases between. The CDR3 is made up of 14 amino acids. The CDR3 sequence: CASSHGLNTDTQYF. The CDR3 bases are TGTGCCAGCAGCCACGGACTGAACACAGATACGCAGTATTTT.

The chain is built from TRBV24-1 and TRBJ2-1, with TRBD1 identical over 11 bases. This CDR3 has 17 amino acids. Germline trimming cut 5 bases from V and 7 bases from J; bases unmatched to any gene: 12. Germline CDR1 KGHDR, CDR2 SFDVKD. CDR3 residues: CATSGPRGQGAGNEQFF. The CDR3, as DNA: TGTGCCACCAGTGGGCCTAGAGGACAGGGGGCAGGAAATGAGCAGTTCTTC.

V usage is TRBV24-1 and J usage is TRBJ1-2; D is unresolved. This CDR3 has 14 residues. In germline, CDR1 is KGHDR, CDR2 SFDVKD. The V gene lost 4 bases and the J gene lost 1 base, with 9 bases spanning the gap. The CDR3 nucleotides are TGTGCCACCAGTGAGGTAGGCGGTAACTATGGCTACACCTTC. It translates to CATSEVGGNYGYTF.

This clone occurred a few times. This chain joins TRBV7-3 and TRBJ2-1, with 9 bases fitting TRBD2. The germline V gene has CDR1 SGHTA and CDR2 FQGTGA. V lost 5 bases to trimming and J lost 6 bases; unmatched junction nucleotides: 11. This CDR3 is built from 16 residues. As DNA, the CDR3 is TGTGCCAGCAGCCACGCATTCGCGGGAGGGCCCAATGAGCAGTTCTTC. It specifies CASSHAFAGGPNEQFF. Using reference TRBV7-3 and TRBJ2-1 for the parts outside the CDR3, the full variable domain is GAGVSQTPSNKVTEKGKYVELRCDPISGHTALYWYRQSLGQGPEFLIYFQGTGAADDSGLPNDRFFAVRPEGSVSTLKIQRTERGDSAVYLCASSHAFAGGPNEQFFGPGTRLTVL.

The chain couples TRBV27 to TRBJ1-2, with D hard to call. The CDR3 spans 14 residues. CDR1 and CDR2 from the germline V gene are MNHEY and SMNVEV (reference sequence). V lost 2 bases to trimming and J lost 5 bases, with 12 bases between them. CDR3 coding DNA: TGTGCCAGCAGTTTAGTGGGCGTCGATTATGGCTACACCTTC. Its protein is CASSLVGVDYGYTF.

This clone was counted a single time. V and J are TRBV11-2 and TRBJ2-2; unclear D gene. Germline V gene lookup returns CDR1 SGHAT and CDR2 FQNNGV. Trimming left V 4 bases short and J 4 bases short, with 13 bases between. The CDR3 consists of 15 residues. The CDR3 bases are TGTGCCAGCAGCTCCCTCCGAGGTGTCACCGGGGAGCTGTTTTTT. As protein: CASSSLRGVTGELFF.

This clone is a singleton in its sample. The chain couples TRBV2 to TRBJ1-2, with D maybe TRBD1 (6 bases). Germline CDR1 reads SNHLY; CDR2 reads FYNNEI. There are 14 residues in the CDR3. The germline V and J ends were trimmed by 2 bases and 6 bases, with 13 bases remaining between them. CDR3 nucleotides: TGTGCCAGCAGTGAAACAGGGCCTTTGGATGGCTACACCTTC. This sequence encodes CASSETGPLDGYTF.